This T cell receptor (beta chain) was documented in a study of cytomegalovirus exposure and HLA in healthy donors. About the study: It was reported in a later analysis that the 120 or so validation repertoires used the same platform as the 666 first-cohort repertoires.

Germline assignment: CDR1 SGHRS and CDR2 YFSETQ. The CDR3 sequence is 15 residues long. J gave up 3 bases and V 2 bases, and 6 bases lay outside the gene matches. TCRdb keeps only in-frame clones here, not all; method: immunoSEQ multiplex PCR. The sample carries some 64,000 clones, about 97% recorded once. The genes are TRBV5-1 and TRBJ2-7, with 9 bases identical to TRBD2. The source material was PBMCs. The TCR was taken from a woman aged 18-29 years in good health and CMV-seropositive. CDR3 amino acids: CASSFSSGASYEQYF. The CDR3 nucleotides read TGCGCCAGCAGCTTCTCTAGCGGGGCAAGCTACGAGCAGTACTTC.